This T cell receptor beta chain was captured in a study of identical twins. The germline gives CDR1 KGHDR, CDR2 SFDVKD. Germline trimming cut 4 bases from V and 2 bases from J; bases unmatched to any gene: 4. The CDR3 extends over 15 amino acids. MiXCR, applied by TCRdb to the 5' RACE reads, yields one record per CDR3 protein. The sample lists more than 400,000 distinct CDR3 sequences; roughly 15% were seen once. The sample also formed part of further work on yellow fever vaccine responses in identical twins.

The sequenced sample consisted of CD4+ T cells sorted from blood. The clonotype originates from a woman between 18 and 30 years old in good health. The V and J genes are TRBV24-1 and TRBJ2-3; 8 bases match TRBD1. Written as DNA, the CDR3 is TGTGCCACCAGTGAAGACAGGGGCCCCACAGATACGCAGTATTTT. This codes for CATSEDRGPTDTQYF.